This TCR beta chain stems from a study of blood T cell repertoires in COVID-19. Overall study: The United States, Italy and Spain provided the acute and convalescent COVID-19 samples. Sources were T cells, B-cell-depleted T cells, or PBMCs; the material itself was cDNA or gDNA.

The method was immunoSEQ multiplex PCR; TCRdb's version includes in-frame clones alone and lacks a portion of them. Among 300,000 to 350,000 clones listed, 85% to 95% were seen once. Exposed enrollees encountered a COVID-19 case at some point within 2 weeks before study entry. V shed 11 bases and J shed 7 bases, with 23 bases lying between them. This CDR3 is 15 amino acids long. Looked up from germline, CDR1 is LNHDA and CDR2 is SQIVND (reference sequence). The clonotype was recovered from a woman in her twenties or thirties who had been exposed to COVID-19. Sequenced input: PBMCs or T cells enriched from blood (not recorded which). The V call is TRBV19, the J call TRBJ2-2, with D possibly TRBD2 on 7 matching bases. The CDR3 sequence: CASRVGGGLGGELFF. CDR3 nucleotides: TGTGCCTCCCGGGTTGGGGGGGGCCTTGGCGGGGAGCTGTTTTTT. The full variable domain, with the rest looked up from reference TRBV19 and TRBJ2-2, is DGGITQSPKYLFRKEGQNVTLSCEQNLNHDAMYWYRQDPGQGLRLIYYSQIVNDFQKGDIAEGYSVSREKKESFPLTVTSAQKNPTAFYLCASRVGGGLGGELFFGEGSRLTVL.